This T cell receptor (beta chain) appears in the sequencing data of a study of blood T cell repertoires in COVID-19. For the study at large: The analysed material was cDNA or gDNA that came from T cells, B-cell-depleted T cells, or PBMCs.

The CDR3 is 13 residues long. Germline V gene data show CDR1 as SQVTM and CDR2 as ANQGSEA. To note about this clone: Germline and junction disagree at one end, which may indicate a read error.

In the source study's methods: From reference gene primer amplification, estimates of nucleated cell counts were derived. TCRdb's table, derived via immunoSEQ multiplex PCR, lists solely in-frame clones and lacks some. The DNA gave D and trimming, while V, J and clone size come from that table. Of about 120,000 clones in the sample, about four fifths were seen once. The origin of this receptor is a man aged 35-49 years with active or convalescent COVID-19. V and J are TRBV29-1 and TRBJ1-4; TRBD1 is a possible D gene (5 bases). The specimen was peripheral blood. CDR3 sequence (DNA): TGCAGCGTTCAAGACAGTCCTAATGAAAAACTGTTTTTT. Translated, it gives CSVQDSPNEKLFF. Together with reference TRBV29-1 and TRBJ1-4, the CDR3 gives the full variable domain: SAVISQKPSRDICQRGTSLTIQCQVDSQVTMMFWYRQQPGQSLTLIATANQGSEATYESGFVIDKFPISRPNLTFSTLTVSNMSPEDSSIYLCSVQDSPNEKLFFGSGTQLSVL.